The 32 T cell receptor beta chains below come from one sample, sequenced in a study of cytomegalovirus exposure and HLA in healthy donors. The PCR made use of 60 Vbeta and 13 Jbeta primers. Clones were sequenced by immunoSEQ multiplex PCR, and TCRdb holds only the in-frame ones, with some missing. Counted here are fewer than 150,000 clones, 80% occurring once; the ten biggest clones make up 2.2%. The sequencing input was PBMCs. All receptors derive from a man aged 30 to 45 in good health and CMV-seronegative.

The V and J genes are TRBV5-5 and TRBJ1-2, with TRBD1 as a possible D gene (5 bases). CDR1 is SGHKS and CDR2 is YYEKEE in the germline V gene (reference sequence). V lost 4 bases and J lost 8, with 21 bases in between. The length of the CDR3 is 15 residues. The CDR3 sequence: CASSRSYPTGGGYTF. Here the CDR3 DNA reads TGTGCCAGCAGCCGCTCTTACCCCACTGGGGGGGGCTACACCTTC.

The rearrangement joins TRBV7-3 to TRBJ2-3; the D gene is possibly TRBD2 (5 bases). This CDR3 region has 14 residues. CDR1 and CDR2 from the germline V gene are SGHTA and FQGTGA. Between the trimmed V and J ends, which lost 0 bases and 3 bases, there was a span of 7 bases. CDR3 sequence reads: CASSLTPGTDTQYF. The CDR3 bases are TGTGCCAGCAGCTTAACCCCGGGGACAGATACGCAGTATTTT.

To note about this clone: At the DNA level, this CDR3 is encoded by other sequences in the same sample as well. The CDR3 DNA reads as TGCGCCAGCAGCCCACGGGACAGGGGAGGCTACACCTTC. This translates into CASSPRDRGGYTF. This chain connects TRBV5-1 to TRBJ1-2; TRBD1 aligns across 10 bases. V trimming: 4 bases; J trimming: 8 bases; junction bases outside the gene matches: 5. The CDR3 has 13 residues. Germline assignment: CDR1 SGHRS and CDR2 YFSETQ.

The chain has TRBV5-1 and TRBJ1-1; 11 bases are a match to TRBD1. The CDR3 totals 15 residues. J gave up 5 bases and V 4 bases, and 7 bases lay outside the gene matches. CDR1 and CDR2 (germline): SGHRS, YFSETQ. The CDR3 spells CASSLAGQGGTEAFF. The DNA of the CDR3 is TGCGCCAGCAGCCTAGCGGGACAGGGGGGGACTGAAGCTTTCTTT.

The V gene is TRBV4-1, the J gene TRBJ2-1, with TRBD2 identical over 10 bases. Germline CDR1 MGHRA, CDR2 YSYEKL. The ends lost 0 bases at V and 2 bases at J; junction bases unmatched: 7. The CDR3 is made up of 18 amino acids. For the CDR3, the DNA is TGCGCCAGCAGCCAAGATATCGCTAGCGGGAGCCCCTACAATGAGCAGTTCTTC. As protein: CASSQDIASGSPYNEQFF.

The DNA for the CDR3 is TGTGCCAGCTCACCAGAGGGACAGGGTTATGGCTACACCTTC. This gives the protein CASSPEGQGYGYTF. The chain joins TRBV18 to TRBJ1-2; TRBD1 agrees at 9 bases. The V gene end was trimmed by 2 bases and the J gene end by 5 bases; junction bases not matched to a gene: 3. This CDR3 has 14 residues. The germline V gene has CDR1 KGHSH and CDR2 LQKENI. Looking up the rest from reference TRBV18 and TRBJ1-2 gives the full variable domain: NAGVMQNPRHLVRRRGQEARLRCSPMKGHSHVYWYRQLPEEGLKFMVYLQKENIIDESGMPKERFSAEFPKEGPSILRIQQVVRGDSAAYFCASSPEGQGYGYTFGSGTRLTVV.

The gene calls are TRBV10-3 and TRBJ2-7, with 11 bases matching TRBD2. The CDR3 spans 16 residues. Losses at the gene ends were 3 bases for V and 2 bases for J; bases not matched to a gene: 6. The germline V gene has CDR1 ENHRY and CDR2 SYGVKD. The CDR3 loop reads CAISEETSGDPYEQYF. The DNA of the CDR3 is TGTGCCATCAGTGAAGAGACTAGCGGGGATCCCTACGAGCAGTACTTC.

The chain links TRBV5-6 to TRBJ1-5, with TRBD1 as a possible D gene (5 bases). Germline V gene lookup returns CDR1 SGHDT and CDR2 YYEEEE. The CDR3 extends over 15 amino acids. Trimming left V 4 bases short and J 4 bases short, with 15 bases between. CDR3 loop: CASSLLGGDNQPQHF. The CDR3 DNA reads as TGTGCCAGCAGCCTTCTTGGGGGGGATAATCAGCCCCAGCATTTT. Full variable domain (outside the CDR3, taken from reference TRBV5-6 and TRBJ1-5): DAGVTQSPTHLIKTRGQQVTLRCSPKSGHDTVSWYQQALGQGPQFIFQYYEEEERQRGNFPDRFSGHQFPNYSSELNVNALLLGDSALYLCASSLLGGDNQPQHFGDGTRLSIL.

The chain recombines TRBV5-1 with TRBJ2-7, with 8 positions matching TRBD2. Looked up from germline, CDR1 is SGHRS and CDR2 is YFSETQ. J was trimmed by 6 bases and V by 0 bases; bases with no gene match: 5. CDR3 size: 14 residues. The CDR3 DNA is TGCGCCAGCAGCTTGGACTATCGGGGGGGCGAGCAGTACTTC. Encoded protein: CASSLDYRGGEQYF.

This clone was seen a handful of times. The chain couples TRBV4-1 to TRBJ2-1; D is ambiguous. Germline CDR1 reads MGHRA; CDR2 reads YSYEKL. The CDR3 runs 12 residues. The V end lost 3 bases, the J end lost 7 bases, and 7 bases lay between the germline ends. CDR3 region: CASSHLRNEQFF. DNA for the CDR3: TGCGCCAGCAGCCACCTGAGGAATGAGCAGTTCTTC.

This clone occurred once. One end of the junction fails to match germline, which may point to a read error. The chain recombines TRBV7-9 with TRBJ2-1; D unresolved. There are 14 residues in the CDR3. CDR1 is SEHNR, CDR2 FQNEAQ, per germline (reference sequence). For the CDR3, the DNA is TGTACCAGCAGCTTCAGAGACTCCGGCAATGAGCAGTTCTTC. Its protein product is CTSSFRDSGNEQFF.

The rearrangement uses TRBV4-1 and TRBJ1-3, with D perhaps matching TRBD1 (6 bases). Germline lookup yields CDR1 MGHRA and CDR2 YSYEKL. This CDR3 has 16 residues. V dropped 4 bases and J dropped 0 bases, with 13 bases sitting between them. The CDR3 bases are TGCGCCAGCAGCCCTTCGACAGGACGCTCTGGAAACACCATATATTTT. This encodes CASSPSTGRSGNTIYF.

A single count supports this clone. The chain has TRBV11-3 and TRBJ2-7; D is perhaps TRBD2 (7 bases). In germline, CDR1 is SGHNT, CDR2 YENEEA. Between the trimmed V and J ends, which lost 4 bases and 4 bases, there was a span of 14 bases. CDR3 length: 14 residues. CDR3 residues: CASSSGGGVYEQYF. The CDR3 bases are TGTGCCAGCAGCTCTGGGGGGGGCGTTTACGAGCAGTACTTC.

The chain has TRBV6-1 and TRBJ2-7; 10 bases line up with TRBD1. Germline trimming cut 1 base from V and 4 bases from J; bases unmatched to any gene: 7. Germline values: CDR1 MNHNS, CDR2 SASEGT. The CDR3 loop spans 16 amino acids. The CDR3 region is CASSEEGQGSPYEQYF. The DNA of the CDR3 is TGTGCCAGCAGTGAAGAGGGACAGGGGAGCCCTTACGAGCAGTACTTC.

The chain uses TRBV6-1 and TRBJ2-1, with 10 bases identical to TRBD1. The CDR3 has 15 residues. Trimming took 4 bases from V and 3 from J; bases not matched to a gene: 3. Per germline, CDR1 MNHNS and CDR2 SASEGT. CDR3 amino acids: CASSVGTGVYNEQFF. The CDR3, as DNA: TGTGCCAGCAGTGTGGGGACAGGGGTCTACAATGAGCAGTTCTTC.

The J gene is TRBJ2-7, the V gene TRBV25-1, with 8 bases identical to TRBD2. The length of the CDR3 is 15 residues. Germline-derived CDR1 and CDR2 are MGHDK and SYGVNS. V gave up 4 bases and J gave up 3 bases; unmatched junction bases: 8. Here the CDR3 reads CASSAPAGVIYEQYF. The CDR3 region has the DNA TGTGCCAGCAGTGCGCCAGCGGGAGTAATCTACGAGCAGTACTTC.

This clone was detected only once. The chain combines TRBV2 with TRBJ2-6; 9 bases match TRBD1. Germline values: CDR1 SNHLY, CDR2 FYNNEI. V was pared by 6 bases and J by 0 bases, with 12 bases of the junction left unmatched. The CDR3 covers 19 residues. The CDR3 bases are TGTGCCAGCAGCGCGAACACAGGGGGCCCTACCTCTGGGGCCAACGTCCTGACTTTC. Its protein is CASSANTGGPTSGANVLTF.

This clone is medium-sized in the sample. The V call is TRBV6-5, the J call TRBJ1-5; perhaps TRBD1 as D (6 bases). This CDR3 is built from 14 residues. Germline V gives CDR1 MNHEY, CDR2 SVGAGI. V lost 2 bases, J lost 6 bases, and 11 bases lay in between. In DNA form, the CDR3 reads TGTGCCAGCAGTTACGACAGGTTTGGTCAGCCCCAGCATTTT. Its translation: CASSYDRFGQPQHF.

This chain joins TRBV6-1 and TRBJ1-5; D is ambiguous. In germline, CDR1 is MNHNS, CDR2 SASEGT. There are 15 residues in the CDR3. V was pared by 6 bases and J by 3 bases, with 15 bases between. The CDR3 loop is CASREQSFFNQPQHF. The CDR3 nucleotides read TGTGCCAGCAGGGAACAGTCCTTTTTCAATCAGCCCCAGCATTTT.

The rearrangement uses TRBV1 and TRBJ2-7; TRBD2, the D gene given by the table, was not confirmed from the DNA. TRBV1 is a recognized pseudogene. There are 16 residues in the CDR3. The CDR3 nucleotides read TGCACCAGCAGCCACGTCCCGATAGCGGGAGGATACGAGCAGTACTTC. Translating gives CTSSHVPIAGGYEQYF.

CDR3 DNA: TGTGCCAGCGTCAGGGCCCAGGGCAATCAGCCCCAGCATTTT. It is translated as CASVRAQGNQPQHF. The chain combines TRBV6-1 with TRBJ1-5; maybe TRBD1 (5 bases). The V end was cut by 8 bases, the J end by 2 bases, with 13 bases between. The CDR3 extends over 14 amino acids. Germline loops: CDR1 MNHNS, CDR2 SASEGT.

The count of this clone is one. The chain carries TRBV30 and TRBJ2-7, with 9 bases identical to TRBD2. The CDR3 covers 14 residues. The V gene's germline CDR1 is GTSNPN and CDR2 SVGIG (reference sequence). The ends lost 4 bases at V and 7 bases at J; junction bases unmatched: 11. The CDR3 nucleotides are TGTGCCTGGATGACGACTAGCGGATTGGGGGAGCAGTACTTC. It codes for CAWMTTSGLGEQYF. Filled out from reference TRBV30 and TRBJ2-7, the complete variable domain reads SQTIHQWPATLVQPVGSPLSLECTVEGTSNPNLYWYRQAAGRGLQLLFYSVGIGQISSEVPQNLSASRPQDRQFILSSKKLLLSDSGFYLCAWMTTSGLGEQYFGPGTRLTVT.

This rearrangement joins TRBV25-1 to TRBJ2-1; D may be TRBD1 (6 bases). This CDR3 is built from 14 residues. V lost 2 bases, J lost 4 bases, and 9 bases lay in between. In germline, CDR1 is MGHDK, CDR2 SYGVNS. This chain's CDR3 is CASSEATGYNEQFF. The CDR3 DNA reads TGTGCCAGCAGTGAAGCAACAGGGTACAATGAGCAGTTCTTC.

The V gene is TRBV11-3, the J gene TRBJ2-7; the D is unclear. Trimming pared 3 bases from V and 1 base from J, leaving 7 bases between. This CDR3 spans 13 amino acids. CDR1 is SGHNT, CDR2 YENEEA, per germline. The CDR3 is CASSFSGSYEQYF. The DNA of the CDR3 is TGTGCCAGCAGCTTTTCAGGATCCTACGAGCAGTACTTC.

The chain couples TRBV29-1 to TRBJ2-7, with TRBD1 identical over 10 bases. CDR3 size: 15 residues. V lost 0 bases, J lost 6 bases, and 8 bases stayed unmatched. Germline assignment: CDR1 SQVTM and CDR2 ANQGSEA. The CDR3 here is CSVEDQTGGLGEQYF. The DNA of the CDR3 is TGCAGCGTTGAAGATCAGACAGGGGGCTTGGGCGAGCAGTACTTC.

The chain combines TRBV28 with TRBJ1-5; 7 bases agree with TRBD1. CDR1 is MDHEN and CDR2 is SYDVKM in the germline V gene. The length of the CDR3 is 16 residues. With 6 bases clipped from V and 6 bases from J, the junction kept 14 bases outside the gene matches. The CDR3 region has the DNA TGTGCCAGCAGGTACCTGAGGGGGCCGGGCACTCAGCCCCAGCATTTT. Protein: CASRYLRGPGTQPQHF.

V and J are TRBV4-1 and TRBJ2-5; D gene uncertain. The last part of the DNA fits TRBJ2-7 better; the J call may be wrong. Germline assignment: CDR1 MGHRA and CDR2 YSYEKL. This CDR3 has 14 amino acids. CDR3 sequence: CASSQGVGTYEQYF. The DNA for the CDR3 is TGCGCCAGCAGCCAAGGAGTGGGCACCTACGAGCAGTACTTC.

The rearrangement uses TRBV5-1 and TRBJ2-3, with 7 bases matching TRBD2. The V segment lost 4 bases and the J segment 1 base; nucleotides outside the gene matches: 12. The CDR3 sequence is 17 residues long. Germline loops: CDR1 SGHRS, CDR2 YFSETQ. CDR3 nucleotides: TGCGCCAGCAGCAGGGAGGGACGGGCGTTTGGCACAGATACGCAGTATTTT. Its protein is CASSREGRAFGTDTQYF. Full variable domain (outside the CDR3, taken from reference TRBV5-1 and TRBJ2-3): KAGVTQTPRYLIKTRGQQVTLSCSPISGHRSVSWYQQTPGQGLQFLFEYFSETQRNKGNFPGRFSGRQFSNSRSEMNVSTLELGDSALYLCASSREGRAFGTDTQYFGPGTRLTVL.

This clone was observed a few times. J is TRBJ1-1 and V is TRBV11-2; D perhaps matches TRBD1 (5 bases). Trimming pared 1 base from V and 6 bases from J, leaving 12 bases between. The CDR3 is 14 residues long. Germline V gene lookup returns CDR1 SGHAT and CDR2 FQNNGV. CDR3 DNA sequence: TGTGCCAGCAGCTTAGTGCAGGGAACCGCTGAAGCTTTCTTT. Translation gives CASSLVQGTAEAFF.

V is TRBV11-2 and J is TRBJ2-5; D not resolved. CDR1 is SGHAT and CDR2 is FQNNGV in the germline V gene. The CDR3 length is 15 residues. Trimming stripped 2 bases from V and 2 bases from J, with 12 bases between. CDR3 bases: TGTGCCAGCAGCTTAATGTTCGGGTATCAAGAGACCCAGTACTTC. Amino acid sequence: CASSLMFGYQETQYF.

The DNA of the CDR3 is TGTGCCAGCAGCCAAGATCCGAATCAGCCCCAGCATTTT. Residues: CASSQDPNQPQHF. The chain combines TRBV4-2 with TRBJ1-5; D unresolved. The length of the CDR3 is 13 residues. Germline-derived CDR1 and CDR2 are LGHNA and YNFKEQ. Trimming cost V 0 bases and J 4 bases, with 4 bases left between them.

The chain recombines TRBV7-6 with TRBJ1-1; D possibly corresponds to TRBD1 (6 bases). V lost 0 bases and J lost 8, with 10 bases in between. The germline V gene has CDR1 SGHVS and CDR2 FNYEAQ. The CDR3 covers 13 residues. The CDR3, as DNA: TGTGCCAGCAGCTTAGCCGGGACACCAGAAGCTTTCTTT. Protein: CASSLAGTPEAFF.